This TCR beta chain is from a study of shared clonotypes between healthy human individuals. At the level of the study: CD4 naive and CD4 memory each took three plates per donor, while CD8 naive took two and CD8 memory one. General study points: The study found 4.5% to 5% of naive CD4 clonotypes shared across a few donors.

This clone was counted once. Its antigen is still unknown. It was across several immunoSEQ plates that each subset's genomic DNA was evenly split. As processed by the authors: ImmunoSEQ sequences covered only the junction and lacked quality scores; filtering therefore differed. Here immunoSEQ multiplex PCR was the method, and the copy in TCRdb shows in-frame clones only, minus some. Clonal size and the V and J genes are those of that table, whereas D and trimming came from the DNA. In the table there are approximately 840,000 clones, about 96% of which are singletons. CD45RO-negative, CCR7-selected cells formed the naive CD8 fraction, which excluded terminally differentiated effector memory CD45RA+ cells. This receptor was taken from a man aged 25 to 45 in good health. Sequences were obtained from naive CD8+ T cells sorted from blood.

The CDR3 DNA reads TGCGCCAGCAGCTTGGCCCCCGGACTAGCGATTACCTACGAGCAGTACTTC. Its protein is CASSLAPGLAITYEQYF. The J gene is TRBJ2-7, the V gene TRBV5-1; TRBD2 agrees at 9 bases. In germline, CDR1 is SGHRS, CDR2 YFSETQ. The ends lost 0 bases at V and 2 bases at J; junction bases unmatched: 9. This CDR3 spans 17 amino acids.